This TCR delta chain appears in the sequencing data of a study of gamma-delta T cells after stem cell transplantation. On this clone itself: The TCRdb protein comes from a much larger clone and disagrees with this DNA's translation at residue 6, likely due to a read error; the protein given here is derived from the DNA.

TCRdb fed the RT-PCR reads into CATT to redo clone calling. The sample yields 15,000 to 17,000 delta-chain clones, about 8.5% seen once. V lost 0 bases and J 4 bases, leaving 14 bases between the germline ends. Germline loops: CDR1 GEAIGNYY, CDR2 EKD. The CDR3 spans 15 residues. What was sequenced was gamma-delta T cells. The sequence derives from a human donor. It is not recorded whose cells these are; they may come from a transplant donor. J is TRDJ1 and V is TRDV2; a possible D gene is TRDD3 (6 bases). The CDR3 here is CACDTEGNGGDKLIF. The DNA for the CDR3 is TGTGCCTGTGACACCGAAGGGAATGGGGGCGATAAACTCATCTTT.